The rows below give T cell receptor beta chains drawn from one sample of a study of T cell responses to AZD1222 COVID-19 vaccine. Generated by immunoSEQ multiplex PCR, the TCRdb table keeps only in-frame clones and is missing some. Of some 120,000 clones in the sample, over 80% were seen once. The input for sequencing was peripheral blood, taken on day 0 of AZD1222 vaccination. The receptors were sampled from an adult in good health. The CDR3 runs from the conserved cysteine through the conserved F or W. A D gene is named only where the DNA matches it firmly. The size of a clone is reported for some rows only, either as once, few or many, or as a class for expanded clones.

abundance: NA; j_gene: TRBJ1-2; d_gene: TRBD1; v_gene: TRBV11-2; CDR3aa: CASSLETGIQRANYGYTF; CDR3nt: TGTGCCAGCAGCTTAGAGACAGGGATCCAACGGGCGAACTATGGCTACACCTTC
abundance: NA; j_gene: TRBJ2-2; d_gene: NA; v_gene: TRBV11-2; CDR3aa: CASRPGTNTGELFF; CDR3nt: TGTGCCAGCAGGCCAGGGACGAACACCGGGGAGCTGTTTTTT
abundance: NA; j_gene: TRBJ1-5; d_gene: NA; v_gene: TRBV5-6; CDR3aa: CASSLVRQENQPQHF; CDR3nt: TGTGCCAGCAGCTTGGTACGGCAAGAGAATCAGCCCCAGCATTTT
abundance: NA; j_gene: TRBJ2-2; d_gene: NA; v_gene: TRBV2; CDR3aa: CASSERPPRNTGELFF; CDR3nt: TGTGCCAGCAGTGAAAGGCCACCCCGGAACACCGGGGAGCTGTTTTTT
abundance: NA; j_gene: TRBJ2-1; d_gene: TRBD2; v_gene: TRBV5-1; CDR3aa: CASSFVSASGIFEQFF; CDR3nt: TGCGCCAGCAGCTTTGTCTCGGCTAGCGGGATATTTGAGCAGTTCTTC
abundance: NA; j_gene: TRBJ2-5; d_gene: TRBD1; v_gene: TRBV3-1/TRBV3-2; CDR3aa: CASSQDPDRGRGETQYF; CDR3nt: TGTGCCAGCAGCCAAGACCCCGACAGGGGCCGCGGAGAGACCCAGTACTTC
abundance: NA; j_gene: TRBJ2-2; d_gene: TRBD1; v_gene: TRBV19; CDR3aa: CATRFDRANTGELFF; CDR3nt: TGTGCCACCCGGTTCGACAGGGCGAACACCGGGGAGCTGTTTTTT
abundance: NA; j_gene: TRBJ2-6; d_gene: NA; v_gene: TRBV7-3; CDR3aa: CASSLEPRFTGHLGGANVLTF; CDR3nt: TGTGCCAGCAGCTTGGAACCTCGTTTTACAGGCCACCTGGGGGGGGCCAACGTCCTGACTTTC
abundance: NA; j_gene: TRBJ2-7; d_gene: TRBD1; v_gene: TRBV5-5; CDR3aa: CASSPRQGVEQYF; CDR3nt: TGTGCCAGCAGCCCTCGACAGGGGGTCGAGCAGTACTTC
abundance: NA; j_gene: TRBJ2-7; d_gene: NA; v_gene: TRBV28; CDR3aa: CASSRTVTYEQYF; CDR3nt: TGTGCCAGCAGCCGGACTGTTACCTACGAGCAGTACTTC
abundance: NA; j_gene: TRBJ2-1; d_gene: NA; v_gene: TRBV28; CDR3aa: CASTSSGTSSSYNEQFF; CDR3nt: TGTGCCAGCACCTCCTCCGGGACATCGAGCTCCTACAATGAGCAGTTCTTC
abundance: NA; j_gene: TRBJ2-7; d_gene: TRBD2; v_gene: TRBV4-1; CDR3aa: CASSQNSGSSYEQYF; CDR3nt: TGCGCCAGCAGCCAGAATAGCGGGAGCTCCTACGAGCAGTACTTC
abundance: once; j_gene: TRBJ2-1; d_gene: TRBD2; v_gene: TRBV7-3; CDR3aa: CASSPYLAGGDNEQFF; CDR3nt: TGTGCCAGCAGCCCATATCTAGCGGGAGGGGACAATGAGCAGTTCTTC
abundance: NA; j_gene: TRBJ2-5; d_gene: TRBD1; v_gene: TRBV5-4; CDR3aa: CASSLGQGPETQYF; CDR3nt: TGTGCCAGCAGCCTAGGACAGGGGCCGGAGACCCAGTACTTC
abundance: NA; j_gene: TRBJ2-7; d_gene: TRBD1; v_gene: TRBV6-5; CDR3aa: CASSQGQGGDEQYF; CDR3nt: TGTGCCAGCAGTCAGGGACAGGGGGGGGACGAGCAGTACTTC
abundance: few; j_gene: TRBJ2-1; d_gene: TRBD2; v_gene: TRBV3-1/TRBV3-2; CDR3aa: CASSPGLAGYNEQFF; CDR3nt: TGTGCCAGCAGCCCCGGACTAGCGGGCTACAATGAGCAGTTCTTC
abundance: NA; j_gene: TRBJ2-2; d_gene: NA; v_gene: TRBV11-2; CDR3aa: CASSPTRGGENTGELFF; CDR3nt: TGTGCCAGCAGCCCGACTCGTGGGGGAGAGAACACCGGGGAGCTGTTTTTT
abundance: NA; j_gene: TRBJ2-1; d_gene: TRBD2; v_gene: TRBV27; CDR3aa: CASTKREFNEQFF; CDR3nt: TGTGCCAGTACGAAGCGGGAGTTTAATGAGCAGTTCTTC
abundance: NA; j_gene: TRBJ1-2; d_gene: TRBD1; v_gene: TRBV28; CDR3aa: CASSLTGDGYTF; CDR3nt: TGTGCCAGCAGTTTAACAGGGGATGGCTACACCTTC
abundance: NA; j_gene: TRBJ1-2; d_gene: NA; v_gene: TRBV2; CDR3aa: CASSERGGNYGYTF; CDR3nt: TGTGCCAGCAGTGAACGGGGAGGGAACTATGGCTACACCTTC
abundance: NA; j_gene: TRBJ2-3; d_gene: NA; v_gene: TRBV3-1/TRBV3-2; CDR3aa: CASSLTSSPPDTQYF; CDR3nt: TGTGCCAGCAGCCTAACTAGCAGTCCCCCCGATACGCAGTATTTT
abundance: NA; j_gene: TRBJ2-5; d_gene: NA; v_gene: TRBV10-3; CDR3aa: CAIQGRSQETQYF; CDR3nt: TGTGCCATCCAAGGGAGGTCCCAAGAGACCCAGTACTTC
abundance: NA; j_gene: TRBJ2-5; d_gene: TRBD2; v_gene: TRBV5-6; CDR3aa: CASSEGLAEETQYF; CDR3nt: TGTGCCAGCAGCGAGGGACTAGCGGAAGAGACCCAGTACTTC
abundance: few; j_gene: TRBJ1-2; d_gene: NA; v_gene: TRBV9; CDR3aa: CASSGPMGYTF; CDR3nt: TGTGCCAGCAGCGGACCGATGGGCTACACCTTC